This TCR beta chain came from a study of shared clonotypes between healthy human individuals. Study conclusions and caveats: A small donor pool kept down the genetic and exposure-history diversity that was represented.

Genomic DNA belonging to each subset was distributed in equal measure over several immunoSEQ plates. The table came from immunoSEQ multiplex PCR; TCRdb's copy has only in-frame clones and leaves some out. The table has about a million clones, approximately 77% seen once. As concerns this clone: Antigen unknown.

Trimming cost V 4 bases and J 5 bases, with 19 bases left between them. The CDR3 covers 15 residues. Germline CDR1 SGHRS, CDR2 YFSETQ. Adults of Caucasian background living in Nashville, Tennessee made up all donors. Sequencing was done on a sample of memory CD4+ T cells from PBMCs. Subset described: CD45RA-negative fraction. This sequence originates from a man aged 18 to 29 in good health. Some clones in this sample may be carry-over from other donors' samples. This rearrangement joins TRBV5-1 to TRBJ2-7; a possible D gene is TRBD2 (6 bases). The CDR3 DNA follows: TGCGCCAGCAGCCCCCCGTATCCCGGAGGGAACGAGCAGTACTTC. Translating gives CASSPPYPGGNEQYF.